Below are 27 T cell receptor beta chains sequenced from a single sample in a study of PD-1 blockade in classical Hodgkin lymphoma. Indicated time point: cycle 4 day 1 (C4D1), after more than five weeks of nivolumab. Relapses following autologous stem cell transplantation were seen in all patients, with brentuximab vedotin exposure varying. TCRdb keeps only in-frame clones here, not all; method: immunoSEQ multiplex PCR. This sample has nearly 50,000 clones, with about 76% found just once. The sequencing here drew on peripheral blood mononuclear cells (PBMCs), taken before the fourth cycle of nivolumab. The receptors come from a human donor with classical Hodgkin lymphoma.

J is TRBJ2-7 and V is TRBV4-1, with D possibly matching TRBD1 (5 bases). The V and J ends lost 3 bases and 1 base respectively, with 16 bases between them. This CDR3 region has 16 residues. CDR1 is MGHRA, CDR2 YSYEKL, per germline. The CDR3 sequence is CASSHSPGAGSYEQYF. CDR3 sequence (DNA): TGCGCCAGCAGCCACTCCCCTGGGGCAGGATCCTACGAGCAGTACTTC.

As to this clone: A read error may explain this, as a much larger clone is one base away. The chain links TRBV18 to TRBJ2-5, with TRBD2 identical over 8 bases. V lost 6 bases, J lost 6 bases, and 6 bases stayed unmatched. This CDR3 has 13 amino acids. The germline V gene has CDR1 KGHSH and CDR2 LQKENI. Here the CDR3 reads CASSASSGKTQYF. CDR3 in DNA: TGTGCCAGCTCTGCAAGTAGCGGGAAGACCCAGTACTTC. Looking up the rest from reference TRBV18 and TRBJ2-5 gives the full variable domain: NAGVMQNPRHLVRRRGQEARLRCSPMKGHSHVYWYRQLPEEGLKFMVYLQKENIIDESGMPKERFSAEFPKEGPSILRIQQVVRGDSAAYFCASSASSGKTQYFGPGTRLLVL.

J is TRBJ2-7 and V is TRBV30; 8 positions agree with TRBD2. There are 15 residues in the CDR3. Germline CDR1 reads GTSNPN; CDR2 reads SVGIG (reference sequence). V gave up 4 bases and J gave up 3 bases; unmatched junction bases: 11. The CDR3 coding sequence is TGTGCCTGGACCTACGGGGGGACTAGTGACTACGAGCAGTACTTC. The encoded protein is CAWTYGGTSDYEQYF.

The chain carries TRBV28 and TRBJ2-1, with 14 bases aligning to TRBD2. Germline V gene sequence: CDR1 MDHEN, CDR2 SYDVKM. CDR3 length: 18 residues. V trimming: 2 bases; J trimming: 8 bases; junction bases outside the gene matches: 11. CDR3 loop: CASSLEEPGLAGVYEQFF. The DNA of the CDR3 is TGTGCCAGCAGTTTAGAGGAACCGGGACTAGCGGGAGTTTATGAGCAGTTCTTC.

This clone was recorded once. The V gene is TRBV5-1, the J gene TRBJ2-2; D remains unclear. The V end lost 0 bases, the J end lost 2 bases, and 8 bases lay between the germline ends. CDR3 size: 15 residues. Germline-derived CDR1 and CDR2 are SGHRS and YFSETQ. The CDR3 reads CASSLVLANTGELFF. DNA of the CDR3: TGCGCCAGCAGCTTGGTCCTTGCCAACACCGGGGAGCTGTTTTTT.

The genes are TRBV5-6 and TRBJ1-5, with D unclear. Trimming stripped 2 bases from V and 5 bases from J, with 8 bases between. Germline values: CDR1 SGHDT, CDR2 YYEEEE. CDR3 size: 13 residues. The CDR3 here is CASSLGGDQPQHF. The CDR3 DNA is TGTGCCAGCAGCTTAGGCGGGGATCAGCCCCAGCATTTT.

This clone has just one count. The chain employs TRBV30 and TRBJ1-5; TRBD1 matches at 9 bases. J gave up 4 bases and V 1 base, and 5 bases lay outside the gene matches. The CDR3 has 15 residues. Germline values: CDR1 GTSNPN, CDR2 SVGIG (reference sequence). CDR3 region: CAWSGTGAGNQPQHF. In DNA, the CDR3 is TGTGCCTGGAGTGGGACAGGGGCAGGTAATCAGCCCCAGCATTTT. Full variable domain (missing parts from reference TRBV30 and TRBJ1-5): SQTIHQWPATLVQPVGSPLSLECTVEGTSNPNLYWYRQAAGRGLQLLFYSVGIGQISSEVPQNLSASRPQDRQFILSSKKLLLSDSGFYLCAWSGTGAGNQPQHFGDGTRLSIL.

This chain uses TRBV10-3 with TRBJ1-1, with TRBD1 identical over 8 bases. Germline CDR1 and CDR2: ENHRY and SYGVKD. This CDR3 has 11 residues. With 10 bases clipped from V and 4 bases from J, the junction kept 2 bases outside the gene matches. The CDR3 here is CATTGGTEAFF. DNA for the CDR3: TGTGCCACTACAGGGGGCACTGAAGCTTTCTTT.

The genes are TRBV5-6 and TRBJ1-2; tentative D call: TRBD1 (5 bases). The germline V gene encodes CDR1 SGHDT and CDR2 YYEEEE. V lost 4 bases and J 4 bases, leaving 14 bases between the germline ends. There are 14 residues in the CDR3. The CDR3 nucleotides are TGTGCCAGCAGCGCGTCGGCAGGGAGCTATGGCTACACCTTC. Protein product: CASSASAGSYGYTF.

The V and J genes are TRBV2 and TRBJ1-4, with unresolved D. The CDR3 sequence is 14 residues long. Germline loops: CDR1 SNHLY, CDR2 FYNNEI. The V gene lost 4 bases and the J gene lost 4 bases, with 10 bases spanning the gap. The CDR3, as DNA: TGTGCCAGCAGTGGGCGGGATCGTAATGAAAAACTGTTTTTT. Its protein product is CASSGRDRNEKLFF.

This clone appeared a few times. V is TRBV28 and J is TRBJ2-4; D possibly uses TRBD1 or TRBD2 (5 bases each). Germline CDR1 is MDHEN and CDR2 is SYDVKM. The V and J ends lost 5 bases and 2 bases respectively, with 13 bases between them. This CDR3 has 15 amino acids. The CDR3 here is CASSGSWDPKNIQYF. In DNA, the CDR3 is TGTGCCAGCAGTGGGAGCTGGGACCCCAAAAACATTCAGTACTTC.

This clone was seen a handful of times. V is TRBV29-1 and J is TRBJ1-2; D possibly corresponds to TRBD1 (5 bases). The germline gives CDR1 SQVTM, CDR2 ANQGSEA. V was cut by 3 bases and J by 4 bases, with 12 bases left in between. The length of the CDR3 is 13 residues. CDR3 DNA sequence: TGCAGCGTTGACGGGGGATTTCCCTATGGCTACACCTTC. This encodes CSVDGGFPYGYTF.

V gene TRBV5-5 combines with J gene TRBJ2-7, with TRBD1 as a possible D gene (6 bases). Germline V gives CDR1 SGHKS, CDR2 YYEKEE (reference sequence). With 4 bases removed from V and 6 bases from J, the gap between germline ends came to 17 bases. The CDR3 has 14 residues. The CDR3: CASSPTGGAFEQYF. In DNA, the CDR3 is TGTGCCAGCAGCCCCACTGGGGGCGCGTTCGAGCAGTACTTC.

This clone is a singleton in its sample. This chain links TRBV11-3 with TRBJ2-5; D is undetermined. The CDR3 spans 13 residues. Per the germline V gene, CDR1 is SGHNT and CDR2 is YENEEA. Trimming took 2 bases from V and 5 from J, leaving 9 bases between them. CDR3 residues: CASSLNLLETQYF. The CDR3 nucleotides read TGTGCCAGCAGCTTAAACCTGTTGGAGACCCAGTACTTC.

The genes are TRBV28 and TRBJ1-1; maybe TRBD1 (5 bases). Germline CDR1 is MDHEN and CDR2 is SYDVKM. Trimming took 6 bases from V and 1 from J, leaving 12 bases between them. This CDR3 has 14 amino acids. As DNA, the CDR3 is TGTGCCAGCAGCATGGGGGGTACGAACACTGAAGCTTTCTTT. It encodes CASSMGGTNTEAFF.

V usage is TRBV11-2 and J usage is TRBJ2-2, with TRBD2 matching over 9 bases. The germline gives CDR1 SGHAT, CDR2 FQNNGV. CDR3 length: 17 residues. The V gene end was trimmed by 5 bases and the J gene end by 3 bases; junction bases not matched to a gene: 10. The DNA of the CDR3 is TGTGCCAGCAGCCCTCGGGTAGCGGGAGAGGACACCGGGGAGCTGTTTTTT. Its translation is CASSPRVAGEDTGELFF.

The rearrangement joins TRBV7-9 to TRBJ1-4; weak D call: TRBD1 (5 bases). The CDR3 is made up of 19 amino acids. V dropped 1 base and J dropped 0 bases, with 18 bases sitting between them. Germline values: CDR1 SEHNR, CDR2 FQNEAQ (reference sequence). The CDR3 loop reads CASSLVRQRGPATNEKLFF. DNA for the CDR3: TGTGCCAGCAGCTTAGTCCGACAGAGGGGACCTGCAACTAATGAAAAACTGTTTTTT.

The J gene is TRBJ2-7, the V gene TRBV5-4; possible D gene TRBD2, 7 bases. The CDR3 is 15 residues long. Trimming pared 1 base from V and 0 bases from J, leaving 11 bases between. CDR1 is SGHNT, CDR2 YYREEE, per germline (reference sequence). CDR3 loop: CASSLRGATSYEQYF. For the CDR3, the DNA is TGTGCCAGCAGCTTGCGGGGGGCCACCTCCTACGAGCAGTACTTC.

In the case of this clone: One end of the junction does not line up with germline, which may come from a read error. The rearrangement links TRBV7-7 to TRBJ2-1; 13 bases agree with TRBD2. The germline V gene has CDR1 SSHAT and CDR2 FNYEAQ (reference sequence). The CDR3 sequence is 16 residues long. The CDR3 is CASSLSGTSGNNEQFF. In DNA form, the CDR3 reads TGTGCTAGCAGCTTATCCGGGACTAGCGGGAACAATGAGCAGTTCTTC. The variable domain in full, with the rest retrieved from reference TRBV7-7 and TRBJ2-1, is GAGVSQSPRYKVTKRGQDVTLRCDPISSHATLYWYQQALGQGPEFLTYFNYEAQPDKSGLPSDRFSAERPEGSISTLTIQRTEQRDSAMYRCASSLSGTSGNNEQFFGPGTRLTVL.

J is TRBJ1-4 and V is TRBV7-9; no firm D call. The length of the CDR3 is 16 residues. Trimming shortened V by 1 base and J by 6 bases, and 15 bases separated the two germline ends. Germline loops: CDR1 SEHNR, CDR2 FQNEAQ (reference sequence). CDR3 amino acids: CASSLGHMALHEKLFF. CDR3 nucleotide sequence: TGTGCCAGCAGCTTAGGTCACATGGCCCTTCATGAAAAACTGTTTTTT.

This clone has just a few counts. J is TRBJ2-5 and V is TRBV2; TRBD2 matches at 15 bases. The J call may be faulty, since TRBJ2-7 better matches the DNA end. The V gene's germline CDR1 is SNHLY and CDR2 FYNNEI. This CDR3 spans 18 amino acids. CDR3 sequence: CASAEEGLAGGPSYEQYF. CDR3 nucleotides: TGTGCCAGCGCCGAAGAAGGACTAGCGGGAGGGCCGTCCTACGAGCAGTACTTC.

This clone was observed a few times. The rearrangement joins TRBV11-2 to TRBJ2-5; 7 nucleotides line up with TRBD2. The junction had 9 bases not matched to a gene; V was cut back by 5 bases and J by 6 bases. The CDR3 sequence is 14 residues long. Germline-derived CDR1 and CDR2 are SGHAT and FQNNGV. CDR3 in amino acids: CASSQWGGRKTQYF. Written as DNA, the CDR3 is TGTGCCAGCAGCCAGTGGGGGGGTAGGAAGACCCAGTACTTC.

This clone was seen once. The chain recombines TRBV6-1 with TRBJ2-1, with D possibly being TRBD1 (5 bases). This CDR3 is 13 amino acids long. Trimming removed 3 bases at V and 7 bases at J, with 10 bases between. The germline CDR1 and CDR2 sequences are MNHNS and SASEGT. CDR3 sequence: CASSDLSGNEQFF. In nucleotides, the CDR3 is TGTGCCAGCAGTGACCTCTCAGGGAATGAGCAGTTCTTC.

This clone was seen repeatedly, ten times or more. This chain joins TRBV6-5 and TRBJ2-7, with TRBD2 identical over 8 bases. J lost 6 bases, V lost 4 bases, and 5 bases had no gene match. The CDR3 contains 13 residues. Germline assignment: CDR1 MNHEY and CDR2 SVGAGI. The DNA for the CDR3 is TGTGCCAGCAGTTGGCTAGCGGGTCCCGAGCAGTACTTC. This gives the protein CASSWLAGPEQYF.

The V and J genes are TRBV28 and TRBJ2-2; 10 bases are shared with TRBD1. This CDR3 is 17 amino acids long. Losses at the gene ends were 1 base for V and 2 bases for J; bases not matched to a gene: 4. CDR1 is MDHEN, CDR2 SYDVKM, per germline. The CDR3 is CASSLFWDRGNTGELFF. For the CDR3, the DNA is TGTGCCAGCAGTTTATTTTGGGACAGGGGAAACACCGGGGAGCTGTTTTTT.

V is TRBV5-1 and J is TRBJ2-3; 9 positions agree with TRBD2. CDR1 is SGHRS and CDR2 is YFSETQ in the germline V gene. The junction had 5 bases not matched to a gene; V was cut back by 0 bases and J by 9 bases. The CDR3 spans 14 residues. The CDR3 DNA reads as TGCGCCAGCAGCTTGGTGCCTAGCGGGGACACGCAGTATTTT. Its translation: CASSLVPSGDTQYF.

The V call is TRBV25-1, the J call TRBJ1-1; the match to TRBD1 covers 9 bases. With 6 bases clipped from V and 3 bases from J, the junction kept 2 bases outside the gene matches. Germline V gene data show CDR1 as MGHDK and CDR2 as SYGVNS. This CDR3 comprises 13 residues. The CDR3 sequence: CASRRTGDTEAFF. As DNA, the CDR3 is TGTGCCAGCAGGAGGACAGGGGACACTGAAGCTTTCTTT.